These 10 T cell receptor beta chains came from one sample sequenced in a study of blood T cell repertoires in COVID-19. Profiled with immunoSEQ multiplex PCR; TCRdb holds only in-frame clones, not every one. The table lists more than 200,000 clones, roughly 80% of them singletons. Source material: peripheral blood. These receptors all stem from an elderly woman with acute or convalescent COVID-19.

V usage is TRBV6-5 and J usage is TRBJ2-1; 7 nucleotides line up with TRBD2. The V segment lost 0 bases and the J segment 4 bases; nucleotides outside the gene matches: 3. Germline-derived CDR1 and CDR2 are MNHEY and SVGAGI. This CDR3 has 15 amino acids. The CDR3 DNA reads TGTGCCAGCAGTTACTCGGCGGGAGTGTACAATGAGCAGTTCTTC. It yields the protein CASSYSAGVYNEQFF.

The chain couples TRBV4-2 to TRBJ2-7; a weak D match, TRBD2 (5 bases). V lost 4 bases and J lost 2, with 12 bases in between. CDR1 is LGHNA, CDR2 YNFKEQ, per germline. The CDR3 covers 14 residues. In nucleotides, the CDR3 is TGTGCCAGCAGCCGCGGCCTGGAGGCCTACGAGCAGTACTTC. Translating it yields CASSRGLEAYEQYF.

In its sample, this clone was seen once. The gene calls are TRBV10-2 and TRBJ1-5, with D uncertain. Germline V CDR1 and CDR2: WSHSY, SAAADI. CDR3 length equals 15 residues. The ends were cut back, 0 bases at V and 6 bases at J, with 12 bases in the middle. The CDR3 region is CASSESRGYGQPQHF. The CDR3 bases are TGCGCCAGCAGTGAGTCGAGAGGGTACGGTCAGCCCCAGCATTTT.

This rearrangement joins TRBV9 to TRBJ2-2; D possibly corresponds to TRBD1 (6 bases). The CDR3 is 14 residues long. Trimming left V 4 bases short and J 4 bases short, with 11 bases between. Germline CDR1 is SGDLS and CDR2 is YYNGEE. This CDR3 reads CASSSGQTTGELFF. In nucleotides, the CDR3 is TGTGCCAGCAGCTCCGGACAGACCACCGGGGAGCTGTTTTTT.

The J gene is TRBJ2-3, the V gene TRBV19; D is perhaps TRBD2 (6 bases). Germline assignment: CDR1 LNHDA and CDR2 SQIVND (reference sequence). Trimming cost V 8 bases and J 1 base, with 13 bases left between them. The CDR3 totals 14 residues. CDR3 amino acids: CASHGGIGTDTQYF. Here the CDR3 DNA reads TGTGCCAGTCACGGGGGTATCGGCACAGATACGCAGTATTTT.

The V call is TRBV10-3, the J call TRBJ2-5, with TRBD2 identical over 10 bases. There are 14 residues in the CDR3. The germline CDR1 and CDR2 sequences are ENHRY and SYGVKD. V shed 8 bases, J shed 2 bases, and the junction held 5 bases outside the gene matches. Written as DNA, the CDR3 is TGTGCCATCGGGCTAGCGGGGGCTCAAGAGACCCAGTACTTC. It is translated as CAIGLAGAQETQYF.

This clone showed up many times. The chain's CDR3 is CASMGQVYGYTF. Here the CDR3 DNA reads TGTGCCAGCATGGGGCAAGTCTATGGCTACACCTTC. This chain connects TRBV28 to TRBJ1-2; TRBD1 might be the D (5 bases). V shed 7 bases and J shed 4 bases, with 10 bases lying between them. This CDR3 has 12 residues. Germline V gene data show CDR1 as MDHEN and CDR2 as SYDVKM.

The genes are TRBV11-3 and TRBJ2-1; possibly TRBD1 for D (5 bases). CDR3 size: 15 residues. Deletions cut 0 bases from V and 5 bases from J, with 11 bases between. Per the germline V gene, CDR1 is SGHNT and CDR2 is YENEEA. The CDR3 loop reads CASSLEGALNNEQFF. The CDR3 region has the DNA TGTGCCAGCAGCTTAGAAGGGGCCCTGAACAATGAGCAGTTCTTC.

This chain connects TRBV3-1 (or the pseudogene TRBV3-2) to TRBJ2-1, with 13 bases identical to TRBD2. The germline gives CDR1 LGHDT, CDR2 YNNKEL (reference sequence). Trimming at V came to 1 base and at J to 10 bases, leaving 4 bases not matched to a gene. The CDR3 length is 15 residues. The CDR3: CASSQGLAGGSEQFF. The CDR3 DNA reads as TGTGCCAGCAGCCAAGGACTAGCGGGGGGTTCGGAGCAGTTCTTC.

In regard to this clone: At one boundary the junction diverges from the germline segment, which might be a read error. The V call is TRBV7-2, the J call TRBJ1-4, with D maybe TRBD1 (6 bases). Germline V gene data show CDR1 as SGHTA and CDR2 as FQGNSA. The CDR3 has 17 residues. Here the CDR3 DNA reads TGTGCCAGCAGATTAGGGGGGGTAGGGTTAACTAATGAAAAACTGTTTTTT. Protein: CASRLGGVGLTNEKLFF.